This T cell receptor beta chain was sequenced for a study of T cell changes during pregnancy in multiple sclerosis. Sequencing was performed with immunoSEQ multiplex PCR; in TCRdb, only in-frame clones are kept and a portion is missing. The sample has over 60,000 clones, about nine tenths seen once. The TCR comes from a female donor with multiple sclerosis, enrolled in a pregnancy study. The sequences come from peripheral blood, collected in the first trimester of pregnancy.

Written as DNA, the CDR3 is TGTGCCAGCAGCTTAACGGATCTGGCGGGGGCCCCCAATGAGCAGTTCTTC. Encoded protein: CASSLTDLAGAPNEQFF. This chain uses TRBV7-3 with TRBJ2-1, with D possibly TRBD2 on 7 matching bases. V was clipped by 0 bases and J by 6 bases, with 18 bases between them. Germline CDR1 reads SGHTA; CDR2 reads FQGTGA. The CDR3 has 17 residues.